These 2 T cell receptor beta chains originate from one sample sequenced in a study of T cell responses to AZD1222 COVID-19 vaccine. Sequenced by immunoSEQ multiplex PCR; TCRdb stores in-frame clones only, minus some. The sample includes 100,000 to 150,000 clones, roughly 90% of them seen just once. Material: peripheral blood, obtained on day 0 of AZD1222 vaccination. These receptors came from an adult in good health.

Here the CDR3 reads CASSGSNSPLHF. DNA of the CDR3: TGTGCCAGCAGTGGGAGCAATTCACCCCTCCACTTT. The chain links TRBV7-9 to TRBJ1-6; D uncertain. V was clipped by 6 bases and J by 7 bases, with 7 bases between them. CDR3 length: 12 residues. Germline V lookup: CDR1 SEHNR, CDR2 FQNEAQ (reference sequence). Looking up the rest from reference TRBV7-9 and TRBJ1-6 gives the full variable domain: DTGVSQNPRHKITKRGQNVTFRCDPISEHNRLYWYRQTLGQGPEFLTYFQNEAQLEKSRLLSDRFSAERPKGSFSTLEIQRTEQGDSAMYLCASSGSNSPLHFGNGTRLTVT.

J is TRBJ1-4 and V is TRBV30; the D is unclear. V lost 3 bases, J lost 3 bases, and 11 bases lay in between. Germline assignment: CDR1 GTSNPN and CDR2 SVGIG (reference sequence). The CDR3 spans 14 residues. The CDR3 region has the DNA TGTGCCTGGAGCGGAGGTTCGGCTAATGAAAAACTGTTTTTT. It specifies CAWSGGSANEKLFF. The variable domain in full, completed from reference TRBV30 and TRBJ1-4, reads SQTIHQWPATLVQPVGSPLSLECTVEGTSNPNLYWYRQAAGRGLQLLFYSVGIGQISSEVPQNLSASRPQDRQFILSSKKLLLSDSGFYLCAWSGGSANEKLFFGSGTQLSVL.